This T cell receptor beta chain was found in a study of OX40 agonist ivuxolimab in advanced cancers. The repertoire was sequenced with immunoSEQ multiplex PCR; TCRdb's copy has only in-frame clones and lacks some. The table has tens of thousands of clones, 65% to 85% seen once. On this clone itself: Its antigen is as yet unknown. The identical CDR3 is also encoded by other nucleotide sequences in the sample.

CDR1 is MNHNS, CDR2 SASEGT, per germline. V shed 5 bases and J shed 7 bases, with 15 bases lying between them. The CDR3 sequence is 14 residues long. Overall study findings and caveats: Researchers report that CD8+ T cells had, on average, more expanded clones than CD4+. Clonal expansion from baseline to week 6 occurred in both CD4+ and CD8+ T cells.

This TCR derives from an adult with an advanced solid tumor such as melanoma, head and neck, liver or kidney cancer. Specimen: CD4+ or CD8+ T cells sorted from blood, collected in a trial of the OX40 agonist ivuxolimab. This chain connects TRBV6-1 to TRBJ1-5, with a possible D match to TRBD1 (6 bases). CDR3 region: CASSLGAGGQPQHF. CDR3 DNA sequence: TGTGCCAGCAGTTTGGGGGCGGGGGGGCAGCCCCAGCATTTT.